The TCR beta chain described here comes from a study of cytomegalovirus exposure and HLA in healthy donors (dated by TCRdb to the late 2010s). Some background on the complete study: An earlier analysis of under 600 of the donors reported 276 Gb of sequence data and around 120 million unique TCR beta sequences from about 200 million T cells. Approximately 300 gigabases of sequencing data and around 87 million unique TCR sequences were included in an early release covering around 600 HLA-typed donors. Among the roughly 410 genotyped donors, about 85% belonged to the genetic ancestry cluster associated with self-reported Caucasian donors. The study aimed to test whether signatures of past pathogen exposure could be identified by cataloging public T cell receptors. The T cell repertoires of 666 subjects were profiled by immunosequencing and related to cytomegalovirus serostatus. In addition to the first cohort of 500 to 850 subjects, a separate validation cohort of around 110 different subjects was used. The study combined high-throughput TCR immunosequencing, statistical association of individual TCRs with disease status, and machine learning to predict cytomegalovirus infection status. To study patterns of TCR occurrence, a later analysis re-analyzed previously published TCR beta repertoires from 600 to 750 donors and added high-resolution HLA genotyping. Rather than drawing on any new phenotypic data, the later analysis identified candidate immune exposures from TCR beta sequences and the way those sequences occurred across donors. In an earlier analysis of 587 of the donors, high-throughput TCR beta sequencing was used to judge whether each TCR beta V gene segment behaved as functional or pseudogenic. Donor age, sex, ethnicity and CMV serostatus were collected together with the repertoire data. In a later genetic analysis, genome-wide SNP genotypes for 398 of the 666 donors were used, and that subset was treated as a discovery cohort. Every repertoire in the discovery cohort had been generated on one and the same sequencing platform. HLA typing included class I and class II loci at four-digit resolution. Typing coverage differed by locus: A, B, C, DRB1 and DQB1 were typed in about 629-630 donors, DQA1 in 522, DPA1 in approximately 600, and DPB1 in about 450. Roughly 5 DR-DQ haplotypes were handled as single units for association and clustering because linkage in the cohort was strong. Among 398 genotyped donors of the cohort, an average of about 240,000 unique TCR beta nucleotide sequences were sequenced per donor, roughly a sixth of them non-productive. Study-level results and caveats: The 87-base-pair reads could not distinguish some IMGT-functional V segments, including TRBV6-2 and TRBV6-3, so those segments were excluded. When HLA alleles, especially DR and DQ, strongly co-occurred, TCR associations were difficult to assign to individual alleles. Linkage disequilibrium might explain the correlated functional status among segregating V segments, but an unknown experimental factor could not be excluded. A further reported finding was that TCR beta sequences accurately predicted the HLA-A and HLA-B alleles for most subjects in the first cohort. Broadly in line with IMGT annotations, most TCR beta V segments showed up in productive rearrangements about 87% or about 30% of the time in an earlier analysis of around 600 of the donors. A cluster of highly shared sequence variants was judged likely to represent a technical artifact of the sequencing pipeline. The authors suggested that the approach could potentially be extended to other disease states and immunological phenotypes. Because some donors lacked HLA typing at each locus, the association tests relied only on the typed subset. According to a later genetic analysis, donors in an Asian-associated ancestry cluster had fewer N-insertions in productive TCRs than the approximately 670-donor mean. Because counts were too low, 15 to 20 rarely observed V segments, including chromosome 9 orphons, were left out of the earlier analysis of 587 of the donors. In a later analysis, some 17,000 TCR beta sequences were associated with specific HLA alleles at a false discovery rate of 0.05. Most TCR sequences were seen in very few donors, while some public TCRs were found in many individuals. A later analysis found that most CMV-associated TCR beta chains appeared HLA-restricted, with HLA associations seemingly driven largely by CMV exposure. In vitro tests confirmed that a few of the cytomegalovirus-associated TCR beta chains recognize cytomegalovirus antigens. A later genetic analysis associated a missense DCLRE1C variant with V-gene and J-gene trimming of TCR beta chains, and an independent cohort replicated the association. In a later analysis, TCR association rates were found to vary across HLA loci, with the most associated TCRs seen for DRB1 alleles and the fewest for HLA-C alleles. The classifier was reported to diagnose cytomegalovirus status with high specificity and sensitivity in both the original and validation cohorts. Presence/absence analyses assumed roughly uniform sequencing depth across donors, an assumption that may not hold. The only immune exposure information available for the cohort was CMV serostatus. Only TCR beta chains were sequenced in this cohort, and the absence of alpha or paired-chain data limited detectable features. In a later analysis, HLA-associated TCR beta chains showed more clonal expansion and lower generation probabilities than non-associated chains that were equally common. Several of the top co-occurrence clusters appeared to be linked to parvovirus B19, influenza, CMV and Epstein-Barr virus, according to a later analysis. In the study, around 150 TCR beta chains were listed as associated with cytomegalovirus.

In total, approximately 690 healthy bone marrow donors made up the cohort. Cohort members were all nominally healthy when sampled, although unrecorded immune exposures were likely present. The donor tested CMV seronegative, placing the donor among the roughly 400 seronegative members of the cohort. Each donor provided a peripheral blood sample, and peripheral blood mononuclear cells were used for TCR beta sequencing. Genomic DNA extraction from the blood cell samples was performed with the Qiagen DNeasy Blood Extraction Kit. V and J are trimmed by 2 bases and 8 bases, and the gene matches miss 4 bases of the junction. CDR1 and CDR2, per the germline V gene, are SGHRS and YFSETQ. From its cysteine to its phenylalanine, the CDR3 spans 13 amino acids. The CDR3 DNA has 39 bases and is translated from base 1. Libraries were prepared through the immunoSEQ multiplex PCR assay. The multiplex PCR relied on a mix of 60 forward primers for TCR Vbeta segments and 13 reverse primers for TCR Jbeta segments. A multiplex PCR assay on genomic DNA amplified the CDR3 region of rearranged TCR beta genes. The Illumina HiSeq System was used to sequence the amplified TCR beta libraries as 87-base-pair reads. The original methods were these. A later analysis tallied roughly 80 million unique TCR beta chains across the 700 or so repertoires, and about 10 million of those chains were shared by two or more donors. To remove PCR and sequencing errors, raw reads were error-corrected and collapsed into unique sequences using a nearest-neighbor algorithm that merged closely related sequences. Alignment of CDR3 sequences to IMGT reference sequences was used to assign V, D and J gene segments. For a sequence to be retained, a match of at least six nucleotides to both a V gene segment and a J gene segment was required. Rearrangements were classified as productive when the CDR3 lacked stop codons and remained in frame with V and J, and all other rearrangements were classified as non-productive. Following IMGT convention, CDR3 was defined as the stretch from the second conserved V-encoded cysteine up to the conserved J-encoded phenylalanine. In an earlier analysis of more than 550 of the donors, sequences lacking an unambiguous match to a single V gene segment were excluded. In an earlier analysis of more than 500 of the donors, a V segment was called functional when productive rearrangements were above 56.7%, and segregating when the standard deviation between donors exceeded 5%. To diagnose cytomegalovirus status from the catalog of TCR beta chain sequences, a statistical classification framework was built. A later analysis assigned V and J genes by comparing TCR nucleotide sequences with IMGT/GENE-DB human TR gene sequences. Using the TCRdist pipeline, a later analysis assigned CDR3 sequences along with most-parsimonious VDJ recombination scenarios. In a later analysis, each TCR beta chain was defined by its CDR3 amino acid sequence together with its V-gene family, and reads lacking a unique V-gene family were excluded. A later analysis removed 592 highly shared, low-generation-probability nucleotide sequences to deal with suspected cross-contamination and a sequencing artifact. In a later analysis, a clonal expansion index for each public chain was calculated from normalized within-repertoire ranks of inferred template counts. In a later analysis, generation probabilities were computed with a VDJ recombination model fitted to out-of-frame rearrangements, and the resulting probabilities were checked against IGoR. A later analysis scored TCR-TCR, TCR-HLA and TCR-CMV co-occurrence with hypergeometric tests, applying a repertoire-size bias correction to TCR pairs. False discovery rates were estimated in a later analysis by permuting HLA or CMV assignments 20 times. In a later analysis, co-occurring TCRs were grouped using DBSCAN, and TCRdist sequence similarity was added for clustering within HLA-allele-positive subsets. For co-occurrence clustering, repertoires with fewer than 30,000 or more than 120,000 public chains were excluded, along with five or six repertoires with anomalous nucleotide sharing. Drawn from immuneACCESS, this table holds only the in-frame rearrangements with V and J called that TCRdb kept. Clones are partly lost; checked studies trace under half to an unresolved V gene and leave the rest unexplained. V, J and clone size are those of that table, while D and trimming were read from the DNA. The sample data list about 180,000 clones, and more than 65% of these were observed just once. Together, the top ten hold around 0.52% of the sample.

To note about this clone: This clone's antigen is unknown. Qualities for individual bases were not recorded, and no much larger clone is one base off.

Sequencing input: PBMCs. The sequence is built from TRBV5-1 and TRBJ2-1, with 7 bases matching TRBD2. The TCR sequence derives from a woman in her fifties or sixties in good health and CMV-seronegative. The nucleotides are TGCGCCAGCAGCTTACATCTAGCGGATGAGCAGTTCTTC. This gives the protein CASSLHLADEQFF.